These 9 T cell receptor beta chains share one sample of origin, sequenced in a study of cytomegalovirus exposure and HLA in healthy donors. In the PCR, 60 Vbeta and 13 Jbeta primers were used. Clones were sequenced by immunoSEQ multiplex PCR, and TCRdb holds only the in-frame ones, with some missing. The repertoire includes 100,000 to 130,000 clones, around four fifths of them detected once, and roughly 8% sits in the top ten. Sequences were obtained from PBMCs. The receptor source for this set is a young man in good health and CMV-seronegative.

The chain recombines TRBV5-8 with TRBJ2-1; 9 bases agree with TRBD1. The CDR3 totals 14 residues. V dropped 2 bases and J dropped 15; count of bases not matched to a gene: 12. Germline CDR1 reads SGHTS; CDR2 reads YDEGEE. This CDR3 is CASSLATTGGEGFF. The CDR3 region has the DNA TGTGCCAGCAGCTTAGCCACAACAGGGGGCGAGGGGTTCTTC.

The chain couples TRBV18 to TRBJ2-7; 10 bases agree with TRBD2. The V and J ends lost 3 bases and 7 bases, in that order; junction bases with no gene match: 15. The CDR3 has 17 residues. Germline V CDR1 and CDR2: KGHSH, LQKENI. DNA for the CDR3: TGTGCCAGCTCACCTCGAGGTACGGGACTAGCGATGGGGGAGCAGTACTTC. Residues: CASSPRGTGLAMGEQYF.

This chain links TRBV6-5 with TRBJ2-7; 13 nucleotides agree with TRBD2. The V gene's germline CDR1 is MNHEY and CDR2 SVGAGI. The trim removed 6 bases at V and 3 bases at J, leaving 5 bases unmatched. CDR3 length: 15 residues. The CDR3 DNA is TGTGCCAGCAGGAGGACTAGCGGGGGAGTCTACGAGCAGTACTTC. Translation: CASRRTSGGVYEQYF.

Here the CDR3 DNA reads TGTGCCAGCAGGACTAGTGGGGTCTACGAGCAGTACTTC. Translating it yields CASRTSGVYEQYF. V and J are TRBV2 and TRBJ2-7, with D possibly matching TRBD2 (6 bases). From germline, CDR1 is SNHLY and CDR2 FYNNEI. With 6 bases removed from V and 3 bases from J, the gap between germline ends came to 12 bases. This CDR3 contains 13 residues. The full variable domain, in which reference TRBV2 and TRBJ2-7 provide the parts outside the CDR3, is EPEVTQTPSHQVTQMGQEVILRCVPISNHLYFYWYRQILGQKVEFLVSFYNNEISEKSEIFDDQFSVERPDGSNFTLKIRSTKLEDSAMYFCASRTSGVYEQYFGPGTRLTVT.

This clone was seen just once. The genes are TRBV7-6 and TRBJ2-7; 11 bases match TRBD1. V trimming: 3 bases; J trimming: 2 bases; junction bases outside the gene matches: 3. Germline assignment: CDR1 SGHVS and CDR2 FNYEAQ. This CDR3 has 15 amino acids. The chain's CDR3 is CASSLTDRGPYEQYF. The DNA for the CDR3 is TGTGCCAGCAGCTTGACGGACAGGGGGCCCTACGAGCAGTACTTC. Together with reference TRBV7-6 and TRBJ2-7, the CDR3 gives the full variable domain: GAGVSQSPRYKVTKRGQDVALRCDPISGHVSLYWYRQALGQGPEFLTYFNYEAQQDKSGLPNDRFSAERPEGSISTLTIQRTEQRDSAMYRCASSLTDRGPYEQYFGPGTRLTVT.

This clone is medium-sized in the sample. The chain links TRBV5-6 to TRBJ2-1; 7 bases are shared with TRBD1. The CDR3 is made up of 16 amino acids. V lost 4 bases to trimming and J lost 2 bases; unmatched junction nucleotides: 9. Germline V CDR1 and CDR2: SGHDT, YYEEEE. The CDR3 DNA sequence: TGTGCCAGCAGCCTAGGGCAGGGGGTCCCCTACAATGAGCAGTTCTTC. Residues: CASSLGQGVPYNEQFF. Full variable domain (outside the CDR3, taken from reference TRBV5-6 and TRBJ2-1): DAGVTQSPTHLIKTRGQQVTLRCSPKSGHDTVSWYQQALGQGPQFIFQYYEEEERQRGNFPDRFSGHQFPNYSSELNVNALLLGDSALYLCASSLGQGVPYNEQFFGPGTRLTVL.

The DNA for the CDR3 is TGTGCCAGCACTATAGGGACAGTTTACGAGCAGTACTTC. Translation: CASTIGTVYEQYF. This rearrangement joins TRBV28 to TRBJ2-7, with 7 bases lining up with TRBD1. J lost 4 bases, V lost 7 bases, and 7 bases had no gene match. The CDR3 sequence is 13 residues long. Germline lookup yields CDR1 MDHEN and CDR2 SYDVKM.

The chain has TRBV9 and TRBJ1-3; TRBD1 is a possible D gene (5 bases). The CDR3 has 15 amino acids. V was clipped by 0 bases and J by 2 bases, with 9 bases between them. The germline V gene has CDR1 SGDLS and CDR2 YYNGEE. CDR3 in amino acids: CASSVVGGAGNTIYF. DNA of the CDR3: TGTGCCAGCAGCGTAGTCGGGGGGGCTGGAAACACCATATATTTT.

The V gene is TRBV7-3, the J gene TRBJ2-3, with TRBD2 matching 9 bases. The CDR3 extends over 18 amino acids. CDR1 is SGHTA, CDR2 FQGTGA, per germline. The trim removed 5 bases at V and 1 base at J, leaving 13 bases unmatched. The CDR3 DNA follows: TGTGCCAGCAGCCTTTCCCCTAGCGGGGCGCCCCGCACAGATACGCAGTATTTT. Translation: CASSLSPSGAPRTDTQYF.